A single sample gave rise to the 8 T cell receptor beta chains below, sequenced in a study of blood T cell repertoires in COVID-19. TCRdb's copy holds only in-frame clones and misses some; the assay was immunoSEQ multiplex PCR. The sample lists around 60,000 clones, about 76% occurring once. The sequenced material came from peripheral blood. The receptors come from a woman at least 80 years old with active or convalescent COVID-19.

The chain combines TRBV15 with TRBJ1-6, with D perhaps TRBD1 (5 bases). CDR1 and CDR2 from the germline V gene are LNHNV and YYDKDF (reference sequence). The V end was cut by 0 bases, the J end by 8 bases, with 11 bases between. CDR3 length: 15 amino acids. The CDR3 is CATSRDRLGDSPLHF. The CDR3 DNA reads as TGTGCCACCAGCAGAGATCGGTTAGGGGATTCACCCCTCCACTTT. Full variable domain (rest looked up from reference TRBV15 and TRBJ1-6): DAMVIQNPRYQVTQFGKPVTLSCSQTLNHNVMYWYQQKSSQAPKLLFHYYDKDFNNEADTPDNFQSRRPNTSFCFLDIRSPGLGDTAMYLCATSRDRLGDSPLHFGNGTRLTVT.

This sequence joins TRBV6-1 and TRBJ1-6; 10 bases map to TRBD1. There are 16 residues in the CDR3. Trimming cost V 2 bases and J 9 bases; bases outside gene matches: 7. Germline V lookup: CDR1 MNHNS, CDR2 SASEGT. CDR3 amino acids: CASSEHTGTGVSPLHF. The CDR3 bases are TGTGCCAGCAGTGAACACACCGGGACAGGGGTTTCACCCCTCCACTTT.

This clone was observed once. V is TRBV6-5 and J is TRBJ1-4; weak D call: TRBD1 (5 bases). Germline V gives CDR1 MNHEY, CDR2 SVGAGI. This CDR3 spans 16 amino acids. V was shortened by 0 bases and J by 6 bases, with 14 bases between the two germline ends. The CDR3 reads CASSYSQAGGDEKLFF. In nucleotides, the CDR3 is TGTGCCAGCAGTTACTCGCAGGCAGGAGGGGATGAAAAACTGTTTTTT.

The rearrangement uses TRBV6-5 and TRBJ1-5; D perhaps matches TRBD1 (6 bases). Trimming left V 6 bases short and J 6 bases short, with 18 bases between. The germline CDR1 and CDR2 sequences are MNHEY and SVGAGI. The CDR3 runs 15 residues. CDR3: CASSPGQEGGQPQHF. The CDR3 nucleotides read TGTGCCAGCAGCCCCGGTCAGGAAGGGGGTCAGCCCCAGCATTTT.

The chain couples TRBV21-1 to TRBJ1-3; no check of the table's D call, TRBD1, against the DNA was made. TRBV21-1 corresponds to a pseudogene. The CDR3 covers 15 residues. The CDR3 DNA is TGTGCCAGCAGCCTCAGGAGGGGGCAGGGGAACACCATATATTTT. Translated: CASSLRRGQGNTIYF.

DNA of the CDR3: TGTGCCACCAGGACTACAGGGGGCGACGAAGCTTTCTTT. Its translation: CATRTTGGDEAFF. The V call is TRBV24-1, the J call TRBJ1-1; 9 bases match TRBD1. The CDR3 spans 13 residues. After removal of 7 bases from V and 8 bases from J, the junction contained 7 bases not matched to a gene. Germline CDR1 reads KGHDR; CDR2 reads SFDVKD.

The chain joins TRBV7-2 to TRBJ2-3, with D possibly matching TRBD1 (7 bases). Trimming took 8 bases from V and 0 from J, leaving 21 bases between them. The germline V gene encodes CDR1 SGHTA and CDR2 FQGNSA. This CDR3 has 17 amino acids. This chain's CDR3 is CASGSGGTISSTDTQYF. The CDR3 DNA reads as TGTGCCAGCGGGTCAGGGGGGACGATTTCTAGCACAGATACGCAGTATTTT.

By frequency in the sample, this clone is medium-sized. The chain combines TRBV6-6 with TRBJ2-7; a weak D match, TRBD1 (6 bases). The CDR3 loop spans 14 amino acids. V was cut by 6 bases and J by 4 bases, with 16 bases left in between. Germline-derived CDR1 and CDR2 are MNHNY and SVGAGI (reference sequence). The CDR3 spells CASSIGQMSYEQYF. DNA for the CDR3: TGTGCCAGCAGCATTGGACAGATGTCGTACGAGCAGTACTTC.